This T cell receptor (beta chain) was sequenced for a study of shared clonotypes between healthy human individuals. Libraries were prepared by immunoSEQ multiplex PCR; TCRdb keeps only in-frame clonotypes and omits some of them. The data show fewer than 650,000 clones, 60% to 85% seen once. This clone has a handful of counts. The healthy adult donors were HIV-negative and reported no recent acute infections or vaccinations. CDR1 and CDR2 (germline): MDHEN, SYDVKM. Germline trimming cut 4 bases from V and 8 bases from J; bases unmatched to any gene: 7. CDR3 length equals 13 residues. The sample taken for sequencing was PBMCs. The chain uses TRBV28 and TRBJ1-2, with 7 bases identical to TRBD1. This clonotype originated in a woman in her thirties or forties in good health. Some clones in this sample may be carry-over from other donors' samples. Here the CDR3 DNA reads TGTGCCAGCAGTTCCAGGACAGGAGACGGCTACACCTTC. It encodes CASSSRTGDGYTF.